One sample yielded the 31 T cell receptor beta chains listed below, sequenced in a study of blood T cell repertoires in COVID-19. The method was immunoSEQ multiplex PCR; TCRdb's version includes in-frame clones alone and lacks a portion of them. The data hold approximately 260,000 clones, with 75% to 90% observed a single time. The material sequenced was peripheral blood. These receptors all come from a man aged 50-59 years with acute or convalescent COVID-19.

The chain joins TRBV29-1 to TRBJ2-3; TRBD2 matches 13 bases. The germline CDR1 and CDR2 sequences are SQVTM and ANQGSEA. The CDR3 is 14 amino acids. The J segment lost 6 bases and the V segment lost 4 bases, leaving 4 bases of the junction unmatched. The CDR3 spells CSVGATSGGDTQYF. The CDR3 DNA reads as TGCAGCGTTGGCGCGACTAGCGGGGGGGATACGCAGTATTTT.

The chain couples TRBV19 to TRBJ2-2; 9 nucleotides line up with TRBD1. The germline gives CDR1 LNHDA, CDR2 SQIVND (reference sequence). V shed 10 bases and J 8 bases; nucleotides not matched to a gene: 17. CDR3 length: 16 amino acids. The CDR3 DNA follows: TGTGCCACTATTAACCCCGGGACAGGGAAAAGGGGGGAGCTGTTTTTT. This translates into CATINPGTGKRGELFF.

This rearrangement joins TRBV29-1 to TRBJ2-5, with a weak D call TRBD2 (5 bases). This CDR3 region has 13 residues. Germline CDR1 is SQVTM and CDR2 is ANQGSEA. With 5 bases removed from V and 5 bases from J, the gap between germline ends came to 15 bases. DNA of the CDR3: TGCAGCGTTAGGCCCCACGGGGTGGAGACCCAGTACTTC. The encoded protein is CSVRPHGVETQYF. The entire variable domain, with the rest obtained from reference TRBV29-1 and TRBJ2-5, is as follows: SAVISQKPSRDICQRGTSLTIQCQVDSQVTMMFWYRQQPGQSLTLIATANQGSEATYESGFVIDKFPISRPNLTFSTLTVSNMSPEDSSIYLCSVRPHGVETQYFGPGTRLLVL.

The V and J genes are TRBV10-3 and TRBJ1-2, with 12 bases that match TRBD1. The CDR3 totals 14 residues. The germline gives CDR1 ENHRY, CDR2 SYGVKD. The V gene end was trimmed by 10 bases and the J gene end by 3 bases; junction bases not matched to a gene: 6. The CDR3 here is CASGGQGAYYGYTF. Here the CDR3 DNA reads TGTGCCAGCGGGGGACAGGGGGCGTACTATGGCTACACCTTC.

V and J are TRBV12-2 and TRBJ1-2; the D call in the table, TRBD1, was not verified against the DNA. TRBV12-2 is marked as a pseudogene. This CDR3 has 15 residues. The CDR3 loop is CASRLSLGQHYGYTF. The CDR3 DNA sequence: TGTGCAAGTCGCTTAAGTTTGGGACAGCACTATGGCTACACCTTC.

The chain employs TRBV6-1 and TRBJ1-2, with no clear D. The CDR3 sequence is 13 residues long. Trimming took off 2 bases at V and 4 bases at J, with 8 bases between the two ends. Germline V gene lookup returns CDR1 MNHNS and CDR2 SASEGT. The CDR3 nucleotides are TGTGCCAGCAGTGAATTACGGAGCTATGGCTACACCTTC. It specifies CASSELRSYGYTF.

The chain links TRBV18 to TRBJ1-2, with 7 bases lining up with TRBD1. Germline CDR1 and CDR2: KGHSH and LQKENI. Trimming took 3 bases from V and 2 from J; bases not matched to a gene: 3. The CDR3 has 14 residues. The CDR3 loop reads CASSPGTANYGYTF. The CDR3 bases are TGTGCCAGCTCACCCGGGACAGCCAACTATGGCTACACCTTC.

Here the CDR3 DNA reads TGTGCCAGTAGTGCCAGTTGGACTGAAGCTTTCTTT. This sequence encodes CASSASWTEAFF. The rearrangement joins TRBV19 to TRBJ1-1; D gene uncertain. CDR1 is LNHDA and CDR2 is SQIVND in the germline V gene (reference sequence). The CDR3 is 12 residues long. Trimming took off 5 bases at V and 5 bases at J, with 9 bases between the two ends.

The chain combines TRBV5-8 with TRBJ1-2; no clear D gene. The germline CDR1 and CDR2 sequences are SGHTS and YDEGEE. The CDR3 runs 13 residues. V dropped 4 bases and J dropped 5 bases, with 12 bases sitting between them. The CDR3, as DNA: TGTGCCAGCAGCAATGGGAGGGAGTATGGCTACACCTTC. It codes for CASSNGREYGYTF.

The J gene is TRBJ2-3, the V gene TRBV7-6; 12 bases agree with TRBD2. V shed 5 bases, J shed 4 bases, and the junction held 13 bases outside the gene matches. This CDR3 contains 18 residues. Germline values: CDR1 SGHVS, CDR2 FNYEAQ. The CDR3 region is CASSPGLLASGGADTQYF. CDR3 DNA: TGTGCCAGCAGCCCCGGCCTGTTGGCTAGCGGGGGGGCAGATACGCAGTATTTT.

V gene TRBV7-9 combines with J gene TRBJ1-1, with D unclear. There are 15 residues in the CDR3. V was trimmed by 5 bases and J by 3 bases, leaving 16 bases between them. CDR1 SEHNR and CDR2 FQNEAQ come from the germline V gene (reference sequence). The CDR3 DNA reads as TGTGCCAGCAGCCTGAAGACCACCGCGGACACTGAAGCTTTCTTT. It is translated as CASSLKTTADTEAFF.

This chain links TRBV3-1 (or the pseudogene TRBV3-2) with TRBJ1-1; 7 bases agree with TRBD1. There are 16 residues in the CDR3. V was clipped by 1 base and J by 6 bases; unmatched bases: 11. Germline V gene data show CDR1 as LGHDT and CDR2 as YNNKEL (reference sequence). The chain's CDR3 is CASSQVLLGGQPEAFF. The CDR3 nucleotides are TGTGCCAGCAGCCAAGTCCTTTTAGGGGGACAGCCTGAAGCTTTCTTT.

The chain is built from TRBV7-6 and TRBJ1-2; no clear D. This CDR3 comprises 13 residues. Germline loops: CDR1 SGHVS, CDR2 FNYEAQ. V shed 2 bases and J shed 2 bases, with 6 bases lying between them. CDR3 nucleotide sequence: TGTGCCAGCAGCTTACGTCTAAACTATGGCTACACCTTC. This encodes CASSLRLNYGYTF.

The V and J genes are TRBV3-1 (or the pseudogene TRBV3-2) and TRBJ1-5; TRBD1 agrees at 7 bases. The CDR3 runs to 15 residues. Unmatched junction bases numbered 4, after V lost 2 bases and J lost 3 bases. Germline V gene sequence: CDR1 LGHDT, CDR2 YNNKEL (reference sequence). The CDR3 spells CASSQSTGHNQPQHF. The CDR3 DNA sequence: TGTGCCAGCAGCCAATCGACAGGGCACAATCAGCCCCAGCATTTT.

This chain joins TRBV5-1 and TRBJ2-5, with TRBD1 identical over 8 bases. V was clipped by 9 bases and J by 3 bases; unmatched bases: 7. CDR1 and CDR2 (germline): SGHRS, YFSETQ. This CDR3 is 13 amino acids long. The CDR3 coding sequence is TGCGCCACCACCCGGGACAGGAAAGAGACCCAGTACTTC. This translates into CATTRDRKETQYF.

The genes are TRBV7-2 and TRBJ1-2, with 8 bases aligning to TRBD1. The CDR3 has 13 residues. Trimming took 4 bases from V and 8 from J; bases not matched to a gene: 6. Germline V lookup: CDR1 SGHTA, CDR2 FQGNSA. CDR3 loop: CASSSQPGGGYTF. CDR3 sequence (DNA): TGTGCCAGCAGCTCCCAACCAGGGGGCGGCTACACCTTC. Full variable domain (missing parts from reference TRBV7-2 and TRBJ1-2): GAGVSQSPSNKVTEKGKDVELRCDPISGHTALYWYRQSLGQGLEFLIYFQGNSAPDKSGLPSDRFSAERTGGSVSTLTIQRTQQEDSAVYLCASSSQPGGGYTFGSGTRLTVV.

The gene calls are TRBV5-1 and TRBJ2-7; possibly TRBD2 for D (6 bases). The length of the CDR3 is 14 residues. Trimming took off 2 bases at V and 0 bases at J, with 9 bases between the two ends. Looked up from germline, CDR1 is SGHRS and CDR2 is YFSETQ. DNA for the CDR3: TGCGCCAGCAGCTTCACGGGACTCTCCTACGAGCAGTACTTC. This sequence encodes CASSFTGLSYEQYF.

This clone was detected only once. This chain connects TRBV19 to TRBJ1-2, with TRBD1 as a possible D gene (6 bases). Trimming removed 3 bases at V and 4 bases at J, with 24 bases between. Germline V lookup: CDR1 LNHDA, CDR2 SQIVND (reference sequence). The CDR3 consists of 18 residues. CDR3 amino acids: CASSMGRQVQPGGYGYTF. The CDR3 DNA reads TGTGCCAGTAGTATGGGTCGACAGGTTCAACCCGGAGGCTATGGCTACACCTTC. Based on the CDR3 plus reference TRBV19 and TRBJ1-2, the full variable domain is DGGITQSPKYLFRKEGQNVTLSCEQNLNHDAMYWYRQDPGQGLRLIYYSQIVNDFQKGDIAEGYSVSREKKESFPLTVTSAQKNPTAFYLCASSMGRQVQPGGYGYTFGSGTRLTVV.

The chain carries TRBV5-1 and TRBJ2-5, with unresolved D. CDR1 SGHRS and CDR2 YFSETQ come from the germline V gene. This CDR3 comprises 15 residues. The V and J ends lost 3 bases and 1 base respectively, with 13 bases between them. The CDR3 DNA follows: TGCGCCAGCAGCTCCGGATCCTCGGGCCAAGAGACCCAGTACTTC. Residues: CASSSGSSGQETQYF.

The chain joins TRBV6-5 to TRBJ1-1; TRBD1 matches 9 bases. This CDR3 is built from 16 residues. Germline CDR1 MNHEY, CDR2 SVGAGI. J was trimmed by 3 bases and V by 4 bases; bases with no gene match: 9. CDR3 sequence reads: CASSSPPRDRDTEAFF. The DNA for the CDR3 is TGTGCCAGCAGTTCTCCTCCCCGGGACAGGGACACTGAAGCTTTCTTT.

This clone has just a few counts. The CDR3 reads CALGAGGPNEQFF. DNA of the CDR3: TGTGCCTTGGGGGCGGGGGGTCCCAATGAGCAGTTCTTC. The J gene is TRBJ2-1, the V gene TRBV5-4, with TRBD2 identical over 8 bases. This CDR3 has 13 residues. V lost 10 bases, J lost 6 bases, and 9 bases stayed unmatched. The germline V gene encodes CDR1 SGHNT and CDR2 YYREEE (reference sequence).

The rearrangement joins TRBV7-6 to TRBJ1-5; D is uncertain. V lost 3 bases, J lost 4 bases, and 4 bases lay in between. Germline V lookup: CDR1 SGHVS, CDR2 FNYEAQ. The CDR3 loop spans 12 amino acids. The CDR3 DNA is TGTGCCAGCAGCTTTCTTAATCAGCCCCAGCATTTT. Its protein product is CASSFLNQPQHF. Supplemented by reference TRBV7-6 and TRBJ1-5, the full variable domain reads GAGVSQSPRYKVTKRGQDVALRCDPISGHVSLYWYRQALGQGPEFLTYFNYEAQQDKSGLPNDRFSAERPEGSISTLTIQRTEQRDSAMYRCASSFLNQPQHFGDGTRLSIL.

The rearrangement links TRBV4-1 to TRBJ1-2, with 7 bases identical to TRBD1. The CDR3 runs to 15 residues. In germline, CDR1 is MGHRA, CDR2 YSYEKL. V was pared by 4 bases and J by 1 base, with 6 bases of the junction left unmatched. CDR3 DNA: TGCGCCAGCAGCCTTGGGACAGCCCTTAACTATGGCTACACCTTC. Translation: CASSLGTALNYGYTF.

The rearrangement joins TRBV2 to TRBJ1-6; no clear D. The CDR3 length is 14 residues. V was clipped by 4 bases and J by 10 bases, with 14 bases between them. Germline assignment: CDR1 SNHLY and CDR2 FYNNEI. CDR3 sequence reads: CASSGGRYGSPLHF. Here the CDR3 DNA reads TGTGCCAGCAGTGGAGGTCGATATGGGTCACCCCTCCACTTT.

The chain uses TRBV11-2 and TRBJ2-7; unclear D gene. This CDR3 comprises 14 residues. The V end was cut by 2 bases, the J end by 0 bases, with 8 bases between. Per germline, CDR1 SGHAT and CDR2 FQNNGV. The DNA of the CDR3 is TGTGCCAGCAGCTTAATGGCCAACTCCTACGAGCAGTACTTC. The encoded protein is CASSLMANSYEQYF.

This clone was seen once. This chain links TRBV2 with TRBJ2-3, with 10 bases lining up with TRBD2. The CDR3 spans 18 residues. Trimming removed 8 bases from V and 6 bases from J; junction bases left unmatched: 20. CDR1 and CDR2 (germline): SNHLY, FYNNEI. CDR3 nucleotides: TGTGCCAGCTACCCCCTCGTGAGCGGGGGGGCGTTTTACGATACGCAGTATTTT. Encoded protein: CASYPLVSGGAFYDTQYF.

CDR3 amino acids: CASTPTRSTGTQYF. CDR3 DNA sequence: TGTGCCAGCACTCCAACCCGATCAACCGGTACGCAGTATTTT. The gene calls are TRBV11-1 and TRBJ2-3; no firm D call. V lost 7 bases and J 8 bases, leaving 19 bases between the germline ends. Germline CDR1 is SGHAT and CDR2 is FQDESV (reference sequence). This CDR3 region has 14 residues.

The chain carries TRBV7-3 and TRBJ2-7; 9 bases match TRBD1. Germline CDR1 SGHTA, CDR2 FQGTGA. Germline trimming cut 3 bases from V and 4 bases from J; bases unmatched to any gene: 7. The CDR3 is 15 residues long. CDR3 nucleotide sequence: TGTGCCAGCAGCTTCAGCGGGACAGGGATGTACGAGCAGTACTTC. It is translated as CASSFSGTGMYEQYF.

V usage is TRBV4-2 and J usage is TRBJ1-2, with a possible D match to TRBD1 (5 bases). V dropped 3 bases and J dropped 8 bases, with 10 bases sitting between them. CDR1 is LGHNA, CDR2 YNFKEQ, per germline. The CDR3 is 12 amino acids. The CDR3 is CASSQSGLGYTF. The CDR3 DNA reads TGTGCCAGCAGCCAGTCAGGGTTAGGCTACACCTTC.

This clone has just a few counts. V is TRBV6-2 or TRBV6-3 and J is TRBJ1-1; 7 nucleotides agree with TRBD1. CDR1 and CDR2 from the germline V gene are MNHEY and SVGEGT. This CDR3 region has 12 residues. V dropped 4 bases and J dropped 11; count of bases not matched to a gene: 7. CDR3 nucleotide sequence: TGTGCCAGCAGTTGGGTGACAGGGACGGCTTTCTTT. Translation: CASSWVTGTAFF.

Comment on this clone: An end of the junction does not agree with germline; a read error may underlie this. The CDR3 DNA sequence: TGTGCCAGCAGAGTTAACCCGGGACTAGATCTGCACTTC. It codes for CASRVNPGLDLHF. V usage is TRBV12-3 or TRBV12-4 and J usage is TRBJ2-5; 8 nucleotides line up with TRBD2. The CDR3 loop spans 13 amino acids.